One and the same sample provided the 28 T cell receptor beta chains below, sequenced in a study of blood T cell repertoires in COVID-19. The repertoire was sequenced with immunoSEQ multiplex PCR; TCRdb's copy has only in-frame clones and lacks some. Of some 100,000 clones listed, around 80% are singletons. The specimen sequenced was peripheral blood. The receptor set was obtained from an elderly woman with active or convalescent COVID-19.

The J gene is TRBJ2-6, the V gene TRBV7-2; TRBD2 agrees at 9 bases. Germline CDR1 SGHTA, CDR2 FQGNSA. CDR3 size: 18 residues. The V segment lost 4 bases and the J segment 2 bases; nucleotides outside the gene matches: 9. The CDR3 nucleotides read TGTGCCAGCAGCTCAGGGCGGGAGGGCCTGCCTGGGGCCAACGTCCTGACTTTC. It is translated as CASSSGREGLPGANVLTF.

The DNA of the CDR3 is TGCAGTGCTAGTCCTACGGGGAGCTCCTACGAGCAGTACTTC. Protein sequence: CSASPTGSSYEQYF. The rearrangement links TRBV20-1 to TRBJ2-7, with D maybe TRBD2 (5 bases). Trimming removed 3 bases at V and 0 bases at J, with 12 bases between. The CDR3 contains 14 residues. Germline loops: CDR1 DFQATT, CDR2 SNEGSKA (reference sequence).

This chain joins TRBV6-1 and TRBJ1-5; possibly TRBD1 for D (6 bases). The V gene lost 2 bases and the J gene lost 2 bases, with 10 bases spanning the gap. CDR3 size: 15 residues. From germline, CDR1 is MNHNS and CDR2 SASEGT. CDR3 protein: CASSEQGFGNQPQHF. DNA for the CDR3: TGTGCCAGCAGTGAACAGGGGTTTGGCAATCAGCCCCAGCATTTT.

A few counts support this clone. The V and J genes are TRBV3-1 (or the pseudogene TRBV3-2) and TRBJ2-7, with D maybe TRBD1 (6 bases). CDR1 and CDR2 from the germline V gene are LGHDT and YNNKEL (reference sequence). The V end was cut by 1 base, the J end by 0 bases, with 10 bases between. The CDR3 contains 15 residues. The CDR3 DNA follows: TGTGCCAGCAGCCAAGGGTGGGACACCTCCTACGAGCAGTACTTC. Translation: CASSQGWDTSYEQYF.

This clone was observed once. The gene calls are TRBV24-1 and TRBJ2-2; D may be TRBD1 (5 bases). CDR3 length: 14 amino acids. The V and J ends lost 6 bases and 6 bases respectively, with 13 bases between them. Germline V lookup: CDR1 KGHDR, CDR2 SFDVKD. The CDR3 here is CATSSGRRSGELFF. As DNA, the CDR3 is TGTGCCACCAGTTCAGGGCGTAGATCCGGGGAGCTGTTTTTT.

V and J are TRBV27 and TRBJ2-1, with no clear D. From germline, CDR1 is MNHEY and CDR2 SMNVEV (reference sequence). V was trimmed by 2 bases and J by 2 bases, leaving 10 bases between them. The CDR3 length is 15 residues. The CDR3 region has the DNA TGTGCCAGCAGTTTAGGGCAGACCCCCTACAATGAGCAGTTCTTC. Translating it yields CASSLGQTPYNEQFF.

The chain joins TRBV5-4 to TRBJ2-5; TRBD2 is a possible D gene (6 bases). This CDR3 has 15 residues. From germline, CDR1 is SGHNT and CDR2 YYREEE (reference sequence). The V end was cut by 0 bases, the J end by 4 bases, with 13 bases between. The CDR3 nucleotides are TGTGCCAGCAGCTTGGGTCGGGAGACGCGAGAGACCCAGTACTTC. Its protein is CASSLGRETRETQYF.

The chain carries TRBV28 and TRBJ1-1; TRBD1 aligns across 11 bases. CDR1 is MDHEN and CDR2 is SYDVKM in the germline V gene. Trimming cost V 6 bases and J 2 bases; bases outside gene matches: 5. The CDR3 totals 15 residues. The CDR3 sequence is CASRGQGAGNTEAFF. The CDR3 DNA reads TGTGCCAGCAGAGGACAGGGGGCTGGAAACACTGAAGCTTTCTTT.

Here the CDR3 DNA reads TGTGCCAGCAGCCCGGGATTCAATCAGCCCCAGCATTTT. Its translation is CASSPGFNQPQHF. The J gene is TRBJ1-5, the V gene TRBV7-2, with D hard to call. The V end lost 5 bases, the J end lost 3 bases, and 8 bases lay between the germline ends. The CDR3 runs 13 residues. CDR1 SGHTA and CDR2 FQGNSA come from the germline V gene.

The genes are TRBV20-1 and TRBJ2-7, with D possibly TRBD2 on 6 matching bases. The CDR3 loop spans 13 amino acids. V was shortened by 6 bases and J by 2 bases, with 14 bases between the two germline ends. CDR1 and CDR2 from the germline V gene are DFQATT and SNEGSKA (reference sequence). The CDR3 DNA reads as TGCAGTGCCAGTGGCGGGAACACCTACGAGCAGTACTTC. Protein sequence: CSASGGNTYEQYF.

CDR3 in DNA: TGTGCCAGTAGTAAGGACAGTCCCCAAGAGACCCAGTACTTC. Translating it yields CASSKDSPQETQYF. The chain uses TRBV19 and TRBJ2-5, with a tentative D call TRBD1 (6 bases). The length of the CDR3 is 14 residues. V was shortened by 4 bases and J by 1 base, with 10 bases between the two germline ends. Germline CDR1 reads LNHDA; CDR2 reads SQIVND (reference sequence). Full variable domain (remainder filled in from reference TRBV19 and TRBJ2-5): DGGITQSPKYLFRKEGQNVTLSCEQNLNHDAMYWYRQDPGQGLRLIYYSQIVNDFQKGDIAEGYSVSREKKESFPLTVTSAQKNPTAFYLCASSKDSPQETQYFGPGTRLLVL.

This clone was detected a few times. This chain connects TRBV6-5 to TRBJ2-5, with D tentatively TRBD1 (6 bases). Germline V gene lookup returns CDR1 MNHEY and CDR2 SVGAGI. The length of the CDR3 is 14 residues. V gave up 7 bases and J gave up 1 base, with 13 bases separating them. The CDR3 nucleotides are TGTGCCAGCATTTCTGGGACACTCCAAGAGACCCAGTACTTC. Translating it yields CASISGTLQETQYF.

The chain employs TRBV5-1 and TRBJ1-1, with 7 bases lining up with TRBD1. The ends lost 4 bases at V and 4 bases at J; junction bases unmatched: 10. Per the germline V gene, CDR1 is SGHRS and CDR2 is YFSETQ. CDR3 length equals 15 residues. The CDR3, as DNA: TGCGCCAGCAGCCATCGACAGGGTTGGGGCACTGAAGCTTTCTTT. It translates to CASSHRQGWGTEAFF.

The chain has TRBV2 and TRBJ2-1; the D is unclear. Germline CDR1 reads SNHLY; CDR2 reads FYNNEI. The length of the CDR3 is 14 residues. V lost 4 bases, J lost 2 bases, and 9 bases lay in between. In nucleotides, the CDR3 is TGTGCCAGCAGTGCACAGAATACCTACAATGAGCAGTTCTTC. Translation gives CASSAQNTYNEQFF. The entire variable domain, with the rest obtained from reference TRBV2 and TRBJ2-1, is as follows: EPEVTQTPSHQVTQMGQEVILRCVPISNHLYFYWYRQILGQKVEFLVSFYNNEISEKSEIFDDQFSVERPDGSNFTLKIRSTKLEDSAMYFCASSAQNTYNEQFFGPGTRLTVL.

The rearrangement uses TRBV11-3 and TRBJ1-1; D might be TRBD1 (6 bases). CDR1 SGHNT and CDR2 YENEEA come from the germline V gene. The CDR3 has 14 residues. The V end lost 1 base, the J end lost 3 bases, and 9 bases lay between the germline ends. CDR3 sequence reads: CASSLGRQDTEAFF. The CDR3 region has the DNA TGTGCCAGCAGCTTAGGTAGACAGGACACTGAAGCTTTCTTT.

A single count supports this clone. CDR3 bases: TGTGCCAGCAGCCCGAACGAGCCAGGGGGATTAGGCAATGAGCAGTTCTTC. As protein: CASSPNEPGGLGNEQFF. The chain links TRBV7-3 to TRBJ2-1, with TRBD1 matching over 7 bases. J gave up 6 bases and V 5 bases, and 16 bases lay outside the gene matches. Per the germline V gene, CDR1 is SGHTA and CDR2 is FQGTGA. The CDR3 extends over 17 amino acids. Variable domain in full (rest from reference TRBV7-3 and TRBJ2-1): GAGVSQTPSNKVTEKGKYVELRCDPISGHTALYWYRQSLGQGPEFLIYFQGTGAADDSGLPNDRFFAVRPEGSVSTLKIQRTERGDSAVYLCASSPNEPGGLGNEQFFGPGTRLTVL.

The sample holds one count of this clone. This sequence joins TRBV5-1 and TRBJ2-3; 8 bases align to TRBD1. CDR3 length: 16 amino acids. Germline V CDR1 and CDR2: SGHRS, YFSETQ. Trimming removed 0 bases from V and 2 bases from J; junction bases left unmatched: 5. CDR3 amino acids: CASSLGTGSITDTQYF. The CDR3 bases are TGCGCCAGCAGCTTGGGGACAGGGAGTATCACAGATACGCAGTATTTT.

The chain combines TRBV19 with TRBJ1-5, with D possibly TRBD1 on 6 matching bases. V was cut by 10 bases and J by 4 bases, with 11 bases left in between. CDR1 and CDR2 from the germline V gene are LNHDA and SQIVND (reference sequence). The CDR3 length is 12 residues. DNA for the CDR3: TGTGCCACCAAGGACAGAAATCAGCCCCAGCATTTT. Amino acid sequence: CATKDRNQPQHF.

The chain is built from TRBV15 and TRBJ1-1, with D possibly matching TRBD1 (6 bases). V lost 0 bases, J lost 0 bases, and 11 bases lay in between. Germline CDR1 is LNHNV and CDR2 is YYDKDF (reference sequence). The CDR3 contains 16 residues. The CDR3 DNA reads as TGTGCCACCAGCAGAGACGGGGGGCGGATGAACACTGAAGCTTTCTTT. It specifies CATSRDGGRMNTEAFF.

The DNA of the CDR3 is TGCGCCAGCAGCTTAGGATTGACTAGCGGGAACTCCTACGAGCAGTACTTC. It yields the protein CASSLGLTSGNSYEQYF. J is TRBJ2-7 and V is TRBV5-1, with TRBD2 matching 11 bases. The CDR3 length is 17 residues. Germline V lookup: CDR1 SGHRS, CDR2 YFSETQ. The V and J ends lost 2 bases and 0 bases, in that order; junction bases with no gene match: 7.

The chain is built from TRBV28 and TRBJ2-5; TRBD2 matches at 10 bases. CDR3 length equals 18 residues. V lost 3 bases, J lost 0 bases, and 10 bases stayed unmatched. The V gene's germline CDR1 is MDHEN and CDR2 SYDVKM. The CDR3 nucleotides are TGTGCCAGCAGTTTCGCAGTAGCGGGAGGAGCGGACCAAGAGACCCAGTACTTC. It translates to CASSFAVAGGADQETQYF.

The chain employs TRBV28 and TRBJ2-2, with D possibly being TRBD1 (5 bases). Germline CDR1 MDHEN, CDR2 SYDVKM. This CDR3 is 16 amino acids long. Trimming stripped 6 bases from V and 2 bases from J, with 16 bases between. The CDR3: CASSQWAGKNTGELFF. Here the CDR3 DNA reads TGTGCCAGCAGCCAATGGGCAGGGAAAAACACCGGGGAGCTGTTTTTT.

The chain links TRBV30 to TRBJ1-5, with D perhaps TRBD1 (6 bases). V lost 1 base to trimming and J lost 2 bases, with 9 bases between them. This CDR3 spans 14 amino acids. Germline CDR1 reads GTSNPN; CDR2 reads SVGIG (reference sequence). The CDR3 reads CAWSGKGGNQPQHF. The CDR3 nucleotides are TGTGCCTGGAGTGGCAAGGGGGGCAATCAGCCCCAGCATTTT.

The gene calls are TRBV2 and TRBJ2-7; weak D call: TRBD1 (6 bases). The CDR3 contains 16 residues. Per the germline V gene, CDR1 is SNHLY and CDR2 is FYNNEI. Trimming left V 2 bases short and J 4 bases short, with 18 bases between. CDR3 sequence reads: CASSEPGQTRVYEQYF. The DNA of the CDR3 is TGTGCCAGCAGTGAACCGGGACAAACTAGGGTTTACGAGCAGTACTTC.

The chain joins TRBV6-6 to TRBJ1-4; D may be TRBD1 (6 bases). This CDR3 is 15 amino acids long. V was pared by 5 bases and J by 3 bases, with 13 bases between. Germline values: CDR1 MNHNY, CDR2 SVGAGI (reference sequence). CDR3 coding DNA: TGTGCCAGCAGTAGGTCCGGGACACCTAATGAAAAACTGTTTTTT. Its protein is CASSRSGTPNEKLFF.

The chain links TRBV7-6 to TRBJ2-1, with TRBD1 matching over 9 bases. The ends lost 5 bases at V and 0 bases at J; junction bases unmatched: 5. Germline V gene sequence: CDR1 SGHVS, CDR2 FNYEAQ. There are 16 residues in the CDR3. Here the CDR3 DNA reads TGTGCCAGCAGCAGCCGACAGGGGGTCTCCTACAATGAGCAGTTCTTC. Its translation is CASSSRQGVSYNEQFF.

V gene TRBV5-1 combines with J gene TRBJ2-7, with D maybe TRBD1 (6 bases). Trimming removed 1 base at V and 3 bases at J, with 8 bases between. From germline, CDR1 is SGHRS and CDR2 YFSETQ. This CDR3 has 13 amino acids. DNA for the CDR3: TGCGCCAGCAGCTTGCAGGGGAACTACGAGCAGTACTTC. It yields the protein CASSLQGNYEQYF.

This sequence joins TRBV27 and TRBJ2-7, with a weak D call TRBD1 (5 bases). The V and J ends lost 6 bases and 2 bases respectively, with 14 bases between them. The CDR3 runs to 14 residues. Germline CDR1 and CDR2: MNHEY and SMNVEV (reference sequence). CDR3 loop: CASRSLDRAYEQYF. The CDR3, as DNA: TGTGCCAGCAGAAGCCTCGACAGAGCCTACGAGCAGTACTTC.